This T cell receptor (beta chain) derives from a study of blood T cell repertoires in COVID-19. Background on the study: Nucleic acid was either cDNA or gDNA, and it came from T cells, B-cell-depleted T cells, or PBMCs.

The germline gives CDR1 SNHLY, CDR2 FYNNEI. Trimming removed 4 bases at V and 2 bases at J, with 6 bases between. This CDR3 comprises 13 residues. As processed by the authors: Amplification from reference gene primers served as the basis for estimated nucleated cell counts. Produced via immunoSEQ multiplex PCR; TCRdb's table is partial and in-frame only. The DNA gave D and trimming, while V, J and clone size come from that table. The repertoire holds hundreds of thousands of clones, with just under 85% as singletons. The origin of this receptor is a man older than 75 with acute or convalescent COVID-19. Sequencing was performed on peripheral blood. This rearrangement joins TRBV2 to TRBJ1-5; D not certain. CDR3 amino acids: CASSGSGNQPQHF. Written as DNA, the CDR3 is TGTGCCAGCAGTGGATCGGGCAATCAGCCCCAGCATTTT.